This is a list of T cell receptor beta chains from one sample in a study of T cell responses to AZD1222 COVID-19 vaccine. The protocol was immunoSEQ multiplex PCR, while the TCRdb copy is restricted to in-frame clones and leaves out a portion. The sample contains 180,000 or so clones, around nine tenths of which appear only once. The specimen was peripheral blood, collected 28 days after the second AZD1222 dose. The receptors shown here come from an adult who received the AZD1222 COVID-19 vaccine. Both conserved end residues are part of each CDR3. D genes are given only for firm matches. Only some rows state a clone size, as once, few, many or a class for expanded clones.

>-|TRBV4-1|-|TRBJ1-5
TGCGCCAGCAGCCCGGGGCCCTCGGGTCAGCCCCAGCATTTT
CASSPGPSGQPQHF
>TRBD2|TRBV6-4|-|TRBJ2-5
TGTGCCATCATAAGCGGGGTAAAACAAGAGACCCAGTACTTC
CAIISGVKQETQYF
>-|TRBV7-9|-|TRBJ1-5
TGTGCCAGCAGCTTCAGTTTTTCGAATGCAGGGATGAATCAGCCCCAGCATTTT
CASSFSFSNAGMNQPQHF
>-|TRBV6-1|-|TRBJ1-2
TGTGCCAGCAGTGAAGCCGGGGAATTAACGCGCGGCTACACCTTC
CASSEAGELTRGYTF
>-|TRBV2|once|TRBJ1-4
TGTGCCAGCAGGGCGGACGCCCGAGAAAAACTGTTTTTT
CASRADAREKLFF
>-|TRBV6-2/TRBV6-3|-|TRBJ1-6
TGTGCCAGCAGTTACCGAGTTGGCTCTAATTCACCCCTCCACTTT
CASSYRVGSNSPLHF
>-|TRBV29-1|once|TRBJ1-1
TGCAGCGTCGCCGATCTGGGGGTGAAGACTGAAGCTTTCTTT
CSVADLGVKTEAFF
>TRBD2|TRBV9|-|TRBJ2-7
TGTGCCAGCAGCGTATCAGCGGGAGGGCCCTACGAGCAGTACTTC
CASSVSAGGPYEQYF
>-|TRBV9|-|TRBJ2-7
TGTGCCAGCAGCCCCAACCTGGGAAACTCCTACGAGCAGTACTTC
CASSPNLGNSYEQYF
>TRBD1|TRBV29-1|once|TRBJ2-3
TGCAGCGTGGGGACAGGGGGAAGAGATACGCAGTATTTT
CSVGTGGRDTQYF
>-|TRBV14|-|TRBJ1-1
TGTGCCAGCAGCCGTGTGAGCAGGGACACTGAAGCTTTCTTT
CASSRVSRDTEAFF
>-|TRBV5-6|few|TRBJ1-2
TGTGCCAGCAGCTTGCAGACCCCCCGTGGCTACACCTTC
CASSLQTPRGYTF
>TRBD1|TRBV19|-|TRBJ1-2
TGTGCCAGTAGTATCAGTCGGACAGGGGCCTATGGCTACACCTTC
CASSISRTGAYGYTF
>TRBD1|TRBV7-9|-|TRBJ1-5
TGTGCCAGCAGCTTGGTGGGACAGAATAGCAATCAGCCCCAGCATTTT
CASSLVGQNSNQPQHF
>-|TRBV4-1|-|TRBJ1-5
TGCGCCAACCTGGGGCGAGTCAATCAGCCCCAGCATTTT
CANLGRVNQPQHF
>-|TRBV7-2|-|TRBJ2-1
TGTGCCAGCAGCTTACTGGGTACAGATGAGCAGTTCTTC
CASSLLGTDEQFF
>-|TRBV18|-|TRBJ2-3
TGTGCCAGCCCCTCGAAGGGGGGCATAACAGATACGCAGTATTTT
CASPSKGGITDTQYF
>TRBD2|TRBV28|-|TRBJ2-1
TGTGCCAGCCAAGAGCGGGAGAAGTACAATGAGCAGTTCTTC
CASQEREKYNEQFF
>TRBD2|TRBV7-9|-|TRBJ2-3
TGTGCCAGCAGCTTAATAGCGGGAGGCCCCACAGATACGCAGTATTTT
CASSLIAGGPTDTQYF
>-|TRBV7-9|-|TRBJ2-3
TGTGCCAGCAGCTTACCGCGGACGGTTAGCACAGATACGCAGTATTTT
CASSLPRTVSTDTQYF
>-|TRBV4-1|-|TRBJ2-3
TGCGCCAGCAGCCCTGGGACAGATACGCAGTATTTT
CASSPGTDTQYF
>TRBD2|TRBV30|-|TRBJ2-7
TGTGCCTGTCGGAACAACAGCGGGGGGGAGCAGTACTTC
CACRNNSGGEQYF
>TRBD1|TRBV19|once|TRBJ1-6
TGTGCCAGTAGTATCCATGACAGGGAGAATTCACCCCTCCACTTT
CASSIHDRENSPLHF
>-|TRBV7-2|-|TRBJ1-1
TGTGCCAGCAGCCTTCGGGGGGGCAGCGCTGAAGCTTTCTTT
CASSLRGGSAEAFF
>-|TRBV6-5|once|TRBJ1-4
TGTGCCAGCAGTTATGTTTTAGGGTTCGGAGAAAAACTGTTTTTT
CASSYVLGFGEKLFF
>-|TRBV7-9|-|TRBJ2-3
TGTGCCAGCAGCCCGGGCCTCAGCACAGATACGCAGTATTTT
CASSPGLSTDTQYF
>-|TRBV5-1|-|TRBJ2-7
TGCGCCAGCAGCTTGGAATTCGAACAGTACTTC
CASSLEFEQYF
>TRBD1|TRBV19|-|TRBJ1-5
TGTGCCAGTAGGGAGGAGGGGGCAGGGAATCAGCCCCAGCATTTT
CASREEGAGNQPQHF
>TRBD1|TRBV6-5|once|TRBJ1-1
TGTGCCAGCAGTTACTCGACAGGGGGCACGGACACTGAAGCTTTCTTT
CASSYSTGGTDTEAFF
>TRBD2|TRBV6-5|-|TRBJ2-7
TGTGCCAGCACGGCGGCTAGCGGGTGGGACGAGCAGTACTTC
CASTAASGWDEQYF
>TRBD1|TRBV6-5|-|TRBJ1-2
TGTGCCAGCAGAGAGACTACAGGGGGCGTGTATGGCTACACCTTC
CASRETTGGVYGYTF
>-|TRBV7-3|-|TRBJ2-3
TGTGCCAGCAGCCAGGACAGAACTAGCACAGATACGCAGTATTTT
CASSQDRTSTDTQYF
>TRBD1|TRBV29-1|-|TRBJ2-6
TGCAGCGTGGCAGGACAGGGGTTCCTCTCTGGGGCCAACGTCCTGACTTTC
CSVAGQGFLSGANVLTF
>-|TRBV7-9|-|TRBJ2-7
TGTGCCAGCAGCTTACTCAGCGGATCCTACGAGCAGTACTTC
CASSLLSGSYEQYF
>TRBD1|TRBV7-9|few|TRBJ1-3
TGTGCCAGCAGCCCCCTGACAGGGCCTGGAAACACCATATATTTT
CASSPLTGPGNTIYF
>TRBD1|TRBV6-6|-|TRBJ1-2
TGTGCCAGCAGAAGACAGGGAGGTTTCGGCTACACCTTC
CASRRQGGFGYTF
>-|TRBV5-1|-|TRBJ1-6
TGCGCCAGCAGGGATTACTCCCAGGGGAATTCACCCCTCCACTTT
CASRDYSQGNSPLHF
>-|TRBV6-5|-|TRBJ2-3
TGTGCCAGCAGTTACTTCGGGAGCACAGATACGCAGTATTTT
CASSYFGSTDTQYF
>-|TRBV7-3|-|TRBJ2-5
TGTGCCAGCAGCTTGAGCCCTAGTCGGCAAGAGACCCAGTACTTC
CASSLSPSRQETQYF
>-|TRBV4-1|-|TRBJ2-2
TGCGCCAGCAACCCAGGGGTGGCCCGAAAGCCCTTCGGGGAGCTGTTTTTT
CASNPGVARKPFGELFF
>TRBD1|TRBV5-1|-|TRBJ1-4
TGCGCCAGCAGATTCGGACAGGGCGACGAAAAACTGTTTTTT
CASRFGQGDEKLFF
>TRBD2|TRBV11-3|-|TRBJ2-3
TGTGCCAGCAGTCCGGGACTACAGAGAGGAGATACGCAGTATTTT
CASSPGLQRGDTQYF
>TRBD1|TRBV11-2|-|TRBJ1-2
TGTGCCAGCAGCTCCCTTAGGGTGGACAGGGCTGGCTACACCTTC
CASSSLRVDRAGYTF
>-|TRBV7-8|-|TRBJ2-2
TGTGCCACCCGGGACCTTGAGGGCTGGACAACCGGGGAGCTGTTTTTT
CATRDLEGWTTGELFF
>TRBD2|TRBV9|-|TRBJ2-7
TGTGCCAGCAGCGTGGGATCTAGCGGCTACGCCTCCTACGAGCAGTACTTC
CASSVGSSGYASYEQYF
>-|TRBV4-1|-|TRBJ1-2
TGCGCCAGCAGCCAAGGGGGACGGAACTATGGCTACACCTTC
CASSQGGRNYGYTF
>TRBD1|TRBV28|-|TRBJ1-2
TGTGCCAGCACCTTCGGGGACAGGGGCGGCTACACCTTC
CASTFGDRGGYTF
>-|TRBV5-4|-|TRBJ2-7
TGTGCCAGCAGCTTGGTGTTGTCGGGAGCGGACGAGCAGTACTTC
CASSLVLSGADEQYF
>TRBD2|TRBV5-1|-|TRBJ2-5
TGCGCCAGCAGCTTAGGGACTCCAAGCGGGGTCGAGACCCAGTACTTC
CASSLGTPSGVETQYF
>-|TRBV19|-|TRBJ1-5
TGTGCCAGTAGGGGGCCCTATAGCAATCAGCCCCAGCATTTT
CASRGPYSNQPQHF
>TRBD2|TRBV7-2|-|TRBJ2-1
TGTGCCAGCAGCTCCAATAGCGGGGCCACCTACAATGAGCAGTTCTTC
CASSSNSGATYNEQFF
>-|TRBV14|few|TRBJ1-2
TGTGCCAGCAGCCCCCAGCAGGGATATGGCTACACCTTC
CASSPQQGYGYTF
>-|TRBV5-1|-|TRBJ2-3
TGCGCCAGCAGCTTGGCCACCCGGGCAGGGGATACGCAGTATTTT
CASSLATRAGDTQYF
>-|TRBV6-5|-|TRBJ1-1
TGTGCCAGCACTCCGGCTGAAGCTTTCTTT
CASTPAEAFF
>TRBD2|TRBV19|-|TRBJ2-7
TGTGCCAGTAGTATTAGCGGGCTGACCTACGAGCAGTACTTC
CASSISGLTYEQYF
>TRBD2|TRBV7-3|-|TRBJ2-2
TGTGCCAGCAGCTTTGCGTTGGGGACTAGCGGGAGGGAGATATCCGGGGAGCTGTTTTTT
CASSFALGTSGREISGELFF